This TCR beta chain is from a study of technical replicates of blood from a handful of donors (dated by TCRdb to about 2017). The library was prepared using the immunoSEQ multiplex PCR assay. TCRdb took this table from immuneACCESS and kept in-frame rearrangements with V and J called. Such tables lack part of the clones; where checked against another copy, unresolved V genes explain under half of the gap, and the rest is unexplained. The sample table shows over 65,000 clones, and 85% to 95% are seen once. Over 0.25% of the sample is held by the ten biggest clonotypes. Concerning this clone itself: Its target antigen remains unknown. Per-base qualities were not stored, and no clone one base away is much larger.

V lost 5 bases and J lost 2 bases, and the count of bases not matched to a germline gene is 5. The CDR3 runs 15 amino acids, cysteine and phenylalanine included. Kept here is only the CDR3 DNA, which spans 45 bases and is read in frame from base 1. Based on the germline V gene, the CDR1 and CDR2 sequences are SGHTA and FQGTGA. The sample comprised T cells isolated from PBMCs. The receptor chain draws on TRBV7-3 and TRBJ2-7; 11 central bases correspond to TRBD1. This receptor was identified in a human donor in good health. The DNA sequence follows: TGTGCCAGCAGCCTCGGGACAGGGGGTACCTACGAGCAGTACTTC. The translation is CASSLGTGGTYEQYF. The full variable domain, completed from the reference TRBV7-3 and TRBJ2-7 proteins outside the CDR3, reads GAGVSQTPSNKVTEKGKYVELRCDPISGHTALYWYRQSLGQGPEFLIYFQGTGAADDSGLPNDRFFAVRPEGSVSTLKIQRTERGDSAVYLCASSLGTGGTYEQYFGPGTRLTVT.